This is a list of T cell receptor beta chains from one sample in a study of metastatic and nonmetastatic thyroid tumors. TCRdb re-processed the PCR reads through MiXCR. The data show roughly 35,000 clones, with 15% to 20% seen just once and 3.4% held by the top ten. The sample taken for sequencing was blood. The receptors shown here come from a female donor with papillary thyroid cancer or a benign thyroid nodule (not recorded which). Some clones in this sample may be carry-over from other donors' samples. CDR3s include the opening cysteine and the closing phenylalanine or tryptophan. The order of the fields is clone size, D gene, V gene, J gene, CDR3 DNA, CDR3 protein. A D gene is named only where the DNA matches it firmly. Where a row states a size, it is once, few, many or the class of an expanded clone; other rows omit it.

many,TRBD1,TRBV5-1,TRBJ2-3,TGCGCCAGCAATTCGGGCAGGGGGCCCACAGATACGCAGTATTTT,CASNSGRGPTDTQYF
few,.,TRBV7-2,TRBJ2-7,TGTGCCAGCAGCTTGTTTATAGGTACCTCCTACGAGCAGTACTTC,CASSLFIGTSYEQYF
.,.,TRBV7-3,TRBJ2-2,TGTGCCGGCAGCCTAACGGGGACGCTAAACACCGGTGAGCTGTTTTTT,CAGSLTGTLNTGELFF
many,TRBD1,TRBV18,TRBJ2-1,TGTGCCAGCTCACCTAAGGGACAGGTATTATACAATGAGCAGTTCTTC,CASSPKGQVLYNEQFF
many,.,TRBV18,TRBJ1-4,TGTGCCAGCTCACCACCGACGGGGGAAAAACTGTTTTTT,CASSPPTGEKLFF
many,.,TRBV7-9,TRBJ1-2,TGTGCCAGCAGCTTAGAGGGCCTAACAGATGGCTACACCTTC,CASSLEGLTDGYTF
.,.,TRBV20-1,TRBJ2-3,TGCAGTGCTAGAGATTTGGCCGGGAGCCCGTTCGGGGTTACAGATACGCAGTATTTT,CSARDLAGSPFGVTDTQYF
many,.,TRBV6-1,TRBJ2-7,TGTGCCAGCGAGGGGCGCAGCTCCTACGAGCAGTACTTC,CASEGRSSYEQYF
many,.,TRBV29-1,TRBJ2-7,TGCAGCGGACGCACAGGGTCCTACGAGCAGTACTTC,CSGRTGSYEQYF
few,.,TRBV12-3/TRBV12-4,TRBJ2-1,TGTGCCAGCAGTTTAGATTGTTACACCTCCTACAATGAGCAGTTCTTC,CASSLDCYTSYNEQFF
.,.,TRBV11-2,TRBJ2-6,TGTGCCAGCAGCTTATCTGCGGGCCTGACCTCTGGGGCCAACGTCCTGACTTTC,CASSLSAGLTSGANVLTF
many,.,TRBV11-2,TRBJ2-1,TGTGCCAGCAGCTTAGTTAGGAATGAGCAGTTCTTC,CASSLVRNEQFF
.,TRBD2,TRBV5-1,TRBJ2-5,TGCGCCATCAGCTTGGGACTAGCGGGATGTACCCAAGAGACCCAGTACTTC,CAISLGLAGCTQETQYF
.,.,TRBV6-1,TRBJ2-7,TGTGCCAGCATCGGAGGCCCACCCGTCTACGAGCAGTACTTC,CASIGGPPVYEQYF
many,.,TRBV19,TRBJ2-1,TGTGCCAGTAGTACCCCCCAACGATCTGAGCAGTTCTTC,CASSTPQRSEQFF
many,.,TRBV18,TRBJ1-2,TGTGCCAGCTCACCCTATAACTGGGGAACCTATGGCTACACCTTC,CASSPYNWGTYGYTF
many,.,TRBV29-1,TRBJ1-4,TGCAGCGGAACTCAGGGGATTAATGAAAAACTGTTTTTT,CSGTQGINEKLFF
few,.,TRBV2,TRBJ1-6,TGTGCCAGCAGGTGGCGGCATAATTCACCCCTCCACTTT,CASRWRHNSPLHF
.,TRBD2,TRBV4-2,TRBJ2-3,TGTGCCAGCAGACTACGGACTAGCGGGAGTTTAGATACGCGGTATTTT,CASRLRTSGSLDTRYF
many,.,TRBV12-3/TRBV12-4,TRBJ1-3,TGTGCCAGCAGGTCCGGGCTAAACACCATATATTTT,CASRSGLNTIYF
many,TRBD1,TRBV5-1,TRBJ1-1,TGCGCCAGCAGCTCAACAGGGGACGGAATCACTGAAGCTTTCTTT,CASSSTGDGITEAFF
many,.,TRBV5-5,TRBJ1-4,TGTGCCAGCAGCTTGGGGGCCGAGGAAAAACTGTTTTTT,CASSLGAEEKLFF
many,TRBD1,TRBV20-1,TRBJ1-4,TGCAGTGCAATCCGACAGGGGAACGAAAAACTGTTTTTT,CSAIRQGNEKLFF
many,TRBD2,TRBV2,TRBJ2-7,TGTGCCAGCAGTGAACTCGCGGGAGGTTCCTCCTACGAGCAGTACTTC,CASSELAGGSSYEQYF
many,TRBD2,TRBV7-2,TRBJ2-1,TGTGCCAGCAGCCCTAGACTAGCGGGAGTATATGAGCAGTTCTTC,CASSPRLAGVYEQFF
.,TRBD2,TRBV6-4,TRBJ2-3,TGTGCCAGCAGCCTCGGTGGCGGGAGTGAGGTGGATACGCAGTATTTT,CASSLGGGSEVDTQYF
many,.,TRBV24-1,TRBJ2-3,TGTGCCACCAGTGATTCTAGTACAGATACGCAGTATTTT,CATSDSSTDTQYF
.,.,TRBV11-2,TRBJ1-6,TGTGCCAGCAGCCTCGGGGTTAGGGAAGAGGTGGATTCACCCCTCCACTTT,CASSLGVREEVDSPLHF
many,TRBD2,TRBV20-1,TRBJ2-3,TGCAGTGCTAGGGGACTAGCTCCCCAGGGTAGGGCGCAGTATTTT,CSARGLAPQGRAQYF
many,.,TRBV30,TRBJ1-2,TGTGCCTGGAGTGTACAGGCGGATGGCTACACCTTC,CAWSVQADGYTF
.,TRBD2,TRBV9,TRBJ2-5,TGTGCCAGCAGCGGTAGCGGGGGACAAGAGACCCAGTACTTC,CASSGSGGQETQYF
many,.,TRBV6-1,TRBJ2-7,TGTGCCAGCAGTGAGGAAGTCGCCTACGAGCAGTACTTC,CASSEEVAYEQYF
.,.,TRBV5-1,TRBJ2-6,TGCGCCAGCATCTTGGGGTTTGTCGTGGGCTCTGGTGCCAACGTCCTGACTTTC,CASILGFVVGSGANVLTF
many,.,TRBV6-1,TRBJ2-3,TGTGCCAGCAAGGAGGGTGACGCTTTCGGGGATACGCAGTATTTT,CASKEGDAFGDTQYF
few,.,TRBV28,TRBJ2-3,TGTGCCAGCGACTTGAGGCGGGAAGTAACAGATAAGCAGTATTTT,CASDLRREVTDKQYF
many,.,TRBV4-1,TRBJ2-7,TGCGCCAGCAGCCAAGGGTACGATTACGAGCAGTACTTC,CASSQGYDYEQYF
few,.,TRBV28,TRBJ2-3,TGTGCCAGCAGTTTAGGGGTACCTTTCACAGGTACGCAGTATTTT,CASSLGVPFTGTQYF
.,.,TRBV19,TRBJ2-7,TGTGCTAGTAGTAGGGCTAGTGGGACCTACGAGCAGTACTTC,CASSRASGTYEQYF
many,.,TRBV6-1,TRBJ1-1,TGTGCCAGCAAAAAGGGGGGGCTGAACACTGAAGCTTTCTTT,CASKKGGLNTEAFF
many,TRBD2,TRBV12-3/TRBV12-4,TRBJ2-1,TGTGCCAGCACCGTGGGACTAGCGGGAGGGGATGAGCAGTTCTTC,CASTVGLAGGDEQFF
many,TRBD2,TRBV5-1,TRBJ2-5,TGCGCCAGCAGCCCAGATACTAGCGGGAGGGCCGGGGAGACCCAGTACTTC,CASSPDTSGRAGETQYF
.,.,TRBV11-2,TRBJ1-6,TGTGCCAGCAGCTTAGGGGGGGTAAGTTCGCCCCTCCACTTT,CASSLGGVSSPLHF
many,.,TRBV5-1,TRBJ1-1,TGCGCCAGCAGCTTGGCTACGGGAACTGAAGCTTTCTTT,CASSLATGTEAFF
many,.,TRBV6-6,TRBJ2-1,TGTGCCAGCAGTTACGGATCACTTGGAGGGCATGAGCAGTTCTTC,CASSYGSLGGHEQFF
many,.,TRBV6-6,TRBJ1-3,TGTGCCAGCAGTTACTCGAGTTTGACGGTTACCTCTGGAAACACCATATATTTT,CASSYSSLTVTSGNTIYF
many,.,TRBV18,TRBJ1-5,TGTGCCAGCTCACCCCCCGGGGGGCCCCAGCATTTT,CASSPPGGPQHF
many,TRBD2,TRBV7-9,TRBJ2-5,TGTGCCAGCAGCGTATCCGTCGGGGGGGAGACCCAGTACTTC,CASSVSVGGETQYF
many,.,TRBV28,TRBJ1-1,TGTGCCAGCCGCCCGCAGGCCGCGATGAACACTGAAGCTTTCTTT,CASRPQAAMNTEAFF